This T cell receptor (beta chain) was documented in a study of OX40 agonist ivuxolimab in advanced cancers. At the level of the study: Patients received ivuxolimab, an agonistic anti-OX40 (CD134) antibody. Dose-escalation patients were diagnosed with hepatocellular carcinoma, melanoma, renal cell cancer or head and neck cancer. At 0.01 to 10 mg/kg, ivuxolimab was administered intravenously to patients every 2 weeks.

Between the trimmed V and J ends, which lost 3 bases and 5 bases, there was a span of 10 bases. CDR1 and CDR2 from the germline V gene are SGHAT and FQDESV (reference sequence). The CDR3 contains 14 residues. Autoimmune disease history or systemic immunosuppression excluded patients. Clones were sequenced by immunoSEQ multiplex PCR, and TCRdb holds only the in-frame ones, with some missing. The sample holds around 72,000 clones, over 70% seen once. Source: CD4+ or CD8+ T cells sorted from blood, taken in a trial of the OX40 agonist ivuxolimab. The genes are TRBV11-1 and TRBJ2-2, with a tentative D call TRBD1 (5 bases). The receptor's source is an adult with an advanced solid tumor such as melanoma, head and neck, liver or kidney cancer. CDR3 region: CASSFGRVTGELFF. DNA of the CDR3: TGTGCCAGCAGCTTTGGCAGGGTAACCGGGGAGCTGTTTTTT.